These 32 T cell receptor beta chains came from one sample sequenced in a study of molecular identifiers for immune sequencing clone quantification. In TCRdb, the PCR reads were re-called with MiXCR into one record per CDR3 protein. The profile shows about 510,000 distinct CDR3 sequences, 25% of them singletons. The sequenced material came from naive CD8+ T cells from blood, with Jurkat cell RNA spiked in. The subset is: FACS-sorted CD8+CD4-CCR7+CD45RA+ naive T cells. The receptors were gathered from a human donor in good health. Some libraries in this study had Jurkat cell RNA spiked in.

About this clonotype itself: A much larger clone lies one base from this, so it may be a read error. The chain combines TRBV20-1 with TRBJ2-3; D not certain. The ends were cut back, 7 bases at V and 4 bases at J, with 24 bases in the middle. The CDR3 contains 16 residues. Germline loops: CDR1 DFQATT, CDR2 SNEGSKA (reference sequence). Here the CDR3 reads CSVPPHRHESADTQYF. The DNA of the CDR3 is TGCAGTGTTCCCCCCCATCGACACGAGAGTGCAGATACGCAGTATTTT.

This clonotype was detected many times. J is TRBJ2-3 and V is TRBV4-1, with a weak D call TRBD1 (6 bases). Germline V gives CDR1 MGHRA, CDR2 YSYEKL. Trimming took 2 bases from V and 4 from J, leaving 16 bases between them. The CDR3 runs 16 residues. For the CDR3, the DNA is TGCGCCAGCAGCCAACCCTCGCAGGGGTTCGCAGATACGCAGTATTTT. Residues: CASSQPSQGFADTQYF.

This clonotype has only one observation. Germline and junction disagree at one end, which may indicate a read error. The chain combines TRBV11-2 with TRBJ2-7; a weak D match, TRBD2 (5 bases). The CDR3 consists of 12 residues. The germline CDR1 and CDR2 sequences are SGHAT and FQNNGV. This CDR3 is CAGSLSSSEQYF. The CDR3 nucleotides are TGTGCCGGCAGCTTATCTAGCTCCGAGCAGTACTTC.

Worth noting for this clonotype: Just one base apart from a much larger clone, this may be a read error. The CDR3 loop is CASSTRRDLMNTEAFF. In nucleotides, the CDR3 is TGTGCCAGCAGCACTCGACGAGACCTTATGAACACTGAAGCTTTCTTT. The chain employs TRBV7-9 and TRBJ1-1; no firm D call. Trimming took off 5 bases at V and 0 bases at J, with 16 bases between the two ends. The germline V gene has CDR1 SEHNR and CDR2 FQNEAQ (reference sequence). The CDR3 runs 16 residues.

This clonotype showed up just a few times. Since a much larger clone is just one base distant, this may be a read error. The conserved phenylalanine or tryptophan is not found at the CDR3 terminus, so this likely reflects a read error. The rearrangement uses TRBV7-2 and TRBJ2-7; D is unclear. Germline CDR1 and CDR2: SGHTA and FQGNSA. The CDR3 spans 12 residues. Between the trimmed V and J ends, which lost 1 base and 4 bases, there was a span of 5 bases. The CDR3 is CASSLERYEQYL. In DNA, the CDR3 is TGTGCCAGCAGCTTAGAGAGGTACGAGCAGTACCTC.

This chain links TRBV6-2 or TRBV6-3 with TRBJ2-7, with D possibly TRBD1 on 6 matching bases. Germline CDR1 MNHEY, CDR2 SVGEGT. Trimming removed 5 bases from V and 2 bases from J, with 10 bases in between. This CDR3 is built from 13 residues. CDR3: CASSRDRTYEQYF. The CDR3 DNA follows: TGTGCCAGCAGTCGCGACAGGACCTACGAGCAGTACTTC.

This clonotype was recorded at least ten times. This sequence joins TRBV7-9 and TRBJ1-1; D is unclear. The CDR3 is 14 residues long. Trimming removed 4 bases at V and 2 bases at J, with 11 bases between. Germline loops: CDR1 SEHNR, CDR2 FQNEAQ (reference sequence). CDR3 DNA sequence: TGTGCCAGCAGCTCGCCCTTACCCAACACTGAAGCTTTCTTT. It translates to CASSSPLPNTEAFF.

The rearrangement uses TRBV20-1 and TRBJ2-7, with D hard to call. Trimming stripped 3 bases from V and 2 bases from J, with 11 bases between. The CDR3 contains 13 residues. CDR1 is DFQATT and CDR2 is SNEGSKA in the germline V gene (reference sequence). The CDR3 sequence: CSARSSRTYEQYF. The CDR3 nucleotides are TGCAGTGCTAGGAGCAGCAGGACCTACGAGCAGTACTTC.

This clonotype was recorded a few times. The junction differs from germline at one of its ends, possibly a read error. This rearrangement joins TRBV29-1 to TRBJ1-2, with D unresolved. Germline lookup yields CDR1 SQVTM and CDR2 ANQGSEA. The CDR3 is 15 amino acids. CDR3 sequence: CGVEDRARRSYGYTF. Here the CDR3 DNA reads TGCGGCGTTGAAGATCGGGCCCGGCGGAGCTATGGCTACACCTTC.

About this clonotype: A much larger clone lies a single base off, so this may be a read error. The chain uses TRBV2 and TRBJ2-5; D is perhaps TRBD1 (7 bases). The length of the CDR3 is 14 residues. Looked up from germline, CDR1 is SNHLY and CDR2 is FYNNEI. The CDR3 nucleotides read TGTGCCGGCAGGGGGGTCGCGGTCCAAGAGACCCAGTACTTC. Translated: CAGRGVAVQETQYF.

This clonotype was recorded a few times. The chain couples TRBV7-9 to TRBJ2-3; TRBD1 matches at 9 bases. V was clipped by 5 bases and J by 5 bases; unmatched bases: 11. The germline V gene has CDR1 SEHNR and CDR2 FQNEAQ (reference sequence). This CDR3 region has 16 residues. As DNA, the CDR3 is TGTGCCAGCAGCCGAGAAAGGACAGGGGCGGAAGATACGCAGTATTTT. Protein sequence: CASSRERTGAEDTQYF.

This clonotype was found many times. This chain links TRBV5-3 with TRBJ2-1, with TRBD1 matching over 8 bases. TRBV5-3 has ORF status, its function being uncertain. The CDR3 is 14 amino acids. V shed 4 bases, J shed 7 bases, and the junction held 7 bases outside the gene matches. The DNA for the CDR3 is TGTGCCAGAAGCCTCCGGACAGGGAGTAATGAGCAGTTCTTC. Protein sequence: CARSLRTGSNEQFF.

This clonotype showed up just a few times. The gene calls are TRBV7-9 and TRBJ1-1; 9 bases line up with TRBD1. This CDR3 has 15 amino acids. The ends lost 4 bases at V and 7 bases at J; junction bases unmatched: 10. Germline V gene lookup returns CDR1 SEHNR and CDR2 FQNEAQ (reference sequence). CDR3 nucleotides: TGTGCCAGCAGCTCACCTGGACAGGGGATACTTGAAGCTTTCTTT. Translating it yields CASSSPGQGILEAFF.

The chain has TRBV7-2 and TRBJ2-5; 13 bases map to TRBD2. Germline values: CDR1 SGHTA, CDR2 FQGNSA. V dropped 4 bases and J dropped 4; count of bases not matched to a gene: 6. CDR3 length equals 16 residues. The CDR3 DNA is TGTGCCAGCAGCTCCCCGGGACTAGCGGGGCTAGAGACCCAGTACTTC. Its protein product is CASSSPGLAGLETQYF. Together with reference TRBV7-2 and TRBJ2-5, the CDR3 gives the full variable domain: GAGVSQSPSNKVTEKGKDVELRCDPISGHTALYWYRQSLGQGLEFLIYFQGNSAPDKSGLPSDRFSAERTGGSVSTLTIQRTQQEDSAVYLCASSSPGLAGLETQYFGPGTRLLVL.

This chain links TRBV6-5 with TRBJ1-2; the D gene is possibly TRBD1 (5 bases). The germline V gene has CDR1 MNHEY and CDR2 SVGAGI. The CDR3 contains 14 residues. Trimming stripped 0 bases from V and 1 base from J, with 6 bases between. As DNA, the CDR3 is TGTGCCAGCAGTTACTCGGGGCGTAACTATGGCTACACCTTC. The encoded protein is CASSYSGRNYGYTF.

This clonotype was counted many times. The chain combines TRBV5-1 with TRBJ2-5; TRBD1 or TRBD2 may be the D gene (5 bases each). Trimming removed 6 bases from V and 2 bases from J, with 14 bases in between. The CDR3 covers 14 residues. CDR1 SGHRS and CDR2 YFSETQ come from the germline V gene. Here the CDR3 reads CASNLWDQQETQYF. The CDR3 bases are TGCGCCAGCAACCTTTGGGACCAGCAAGAGACCCAGTACTTC.

This clonotype has only a few counts. The genes are TRBV20-1 and TRBJ2-2; a weak D match, TRBD1 (5 bases). The germline V gene encodes CDR1 DFQATT and CDR2 SNEGSKA (reference sequence). This CDR3 spans 15 amino acids. Trimming took 1 base from V and 1 from J, leaving 10 bases between them. Here the CDR3 DNA reads TGCAGTGCTAGAGGACAGCTAGAGAACACCGGGGAGCTGTTTTTT. It specifies CSARGQLENTGELFF.

Ten or more counts support this clonotype. J is TRBJ1-1 and V is TRBV28; maybe TRBD1 (5 bases). V was clipped by 7 bases and J by 7 bases, with 19 bases between them. The V gene's germline CDR1 is MDHEN and CDR2 SYDVKM. The CDR3 is 14 amino acids. The DNA for the CDR3 is TGTGCCAGCACCCATTGGACGCGGGGGAATGAAGCTTTCTTT. Its protein product is CASTHWTRGNEAFF.

A note on this clonotype: A single base separates this from a much larger clone, so it may be a read error. Here the CDR3 omits its conserved ending phenylalanine or tryptophan, so a read error is the likely source. DNA of the CDR3: TGTGCCAGCAGCGTAGAAGGTAGCGGGAGTATCACAGATACGCAGTATTCT. The encoded protein is CASSVEGSGSITDTQYS. The rearrangement links TRBV9 to TRBJ2-3; 9 positions match TRBD2. This CDR3 is built from 17 residues. After removal of 0 bases from V and 2 bases from J, the junction contained 7 bases not matched to a gene. The germline CDR1 and CDR2 sequences are SGDLS and YYNGEE.

The rearrangement uses TRBV27 and TRBJ2-3, with D possibly matching TRBD1 (5 bases). Germline V gene sequence: CDR1 MNHEY, CDR2 SMNVEV (reference sequence). V was shortened by 4 bases and J by 3 bases, with 14 bases between the two germline ends. This CDR3 region has 15 residues. The CDR3 DNA is TGTGCCAGCAGTTCCCCGGGTTCAGGGACAGATACGCAGTATTTT. It codes for CASSSPGSGTDTQYF.

The chain is built from TRBV6-2 or TRBV6-3 and TRBJ2-7, with 9 bases matching TRBD1. Germline loops: CDR1 MNHEY, CDR2 SVGEGT. CDR3 length: 17 residues. V gave up 0 bases and J gave up 3 bases; unmatched junction bases: 9. The CDR3 here is CASSYSVDRGIYYEQYF. CDR3 DNA sequence: TGTGCCAGCAGTTACTCGGTGGACAGGGGAATATACTACGAGCAGTACTTC.

The rearrangement uses TRBV28 and TRBJ2-3, with unresolved D. The germline V gene has CDR1 MDHEN and CDR2 SYDVKM. The V and J ends lost 5 bases and 2 bases respectively, with 11 bases between them. The CDR3 sequence is 14 residues long. CDR3 sequence (DNA): TGTGCCAGCAGTGAACTACAAATCACAGATACGCAGTATTTT. Protein: CASSELQITDTQYF.

This clonotype came up many times. The rearrangement links TRBV6-2 or TRBV6-3 to TRBJ2-7; D possibly uses TRBD1 or TRBD2 (5 bases each). The germline V and J ends were trimmed by 0 bases and 6 bases, with 21 bases remaining between them. Germline V gene sequence: CDR1 MNHEY, CDR2 SVGEGT. The CDR3 consists of 17 residues. CDR3 nucleotide sequence: TGTGCCAGCAGTTACTCGAGAGGAGCCGGGGCCCACATCGAGCAGTACTTC. This codes for CASSYSRGAGAHIEQYF.

The chain combines TRBV6-5 with TRBJ2-6; 8 positions match TRBD1. Germline trimming cut 2 bases from V and 3 bases from J; bases unmatched to any gene: 9. CDR1 is MNHEY, CDR2 SVGAGI, per germline. The CDR3 spans 18 residues. CDR3 DNA: TGTGCCAGCAGTTACCCACCGACAGGGGCAGGTGGGGCCAACGTCCTGACTTTC. Residues: CASSYPPTGAGGANVLTF.

In regard to this clonotype: A much larger clone differs by one base, so this may be a read error. The chain employs TRBV6-5 and TRBJ2-1, with 8 bases aligning to TRBD2. Germline-derived CDR1 and CDR2 are MNHEY and SVGAGI. The CDR3 length is 16 residues. CDR3 amino acids: CASGYSFAGGADEQFF. In DNA form, the CDR3 reads TGTGCCAGCGGTTATTCCTTTGCGGGGGGAGCAGACGAGCAGTTCTTC.

The chain recombines TRBV12-3 or TRBV12-4 with TRBJ2-1, with D maybe TRBD2 (6 bases). V gave up 5 bases and J gave up 9 bases, with 20 bases separating them. The length of the CDR3 is 15 residues. CDR3 nucleotides: TGTGCCAGCAGTATCGGCCCGGGAGAGGGTGGTGAGCAGTTCTTC. It is translated as CASSIGPGEGGEQFF.

This clonotype was observed many times. CDR3 sequence reads: CASSLPREKLFF. CDR3 coding DNA: TGTGCCAGCAGTCTACCCCGCGAAAAACTGTTTTTT. V usage is TRBV27 and J usage is TRBJ1-4; D gene unclear. Germline V gives CDR1 MNHEY, CDR2 SMNVEV (reference sequence). The ends were cut back, 5 bases at V and 8 bases at J, with 9 bases in the middle. The CDR3 has 12 amino acids.

This clonotype has ten or more counts. The V and J genes are TRBV2 and TRBJ1-2; tentative D call: TRBD1 (6 bases). Trimming removed 7 bases at V and 6 bases at J, with 15 bases between. This CDR3 is built from 13 residues. CDR1 SNHLY and CDR2 FYNNEI come from the germline V gene. DNA of the CDR3: TGTGCCAGCAACGACGGGTACAGGGATGGCTACACCTTC. This sequence encodes CASNDGYRDGYTF.

This clonotype was detected ten times or more. The rearrangement links TRBV10-2 to TRBJ1-1; TRBD1 agrees at 10 bases. The V gene's germline CDR1 is WSHSY and CDR2 SAAADI. This CDR3 region has 18 residues. V lost 3 bases to trimming and J lost 6 bases; unmatched junction nucleotides: 16. This CDR3 is CASSEGQGVGILRAEAFF. Here the CDR3 DNA reads TGCGCCAGCAGTGAAGGACAGGGGGTAGGCATACTGCGGGCTGAAGCTTTCTTT.

The chain couples TRBV30 to TRBJ2-7, with 7 bases lining up with TRBD1. Germline V CDR1 and CDR2: GTSNPN, SVGIG (reference sequence). This CDR3 is 13 amino acids long. CDR3 DNA: TGTGCTTCTGACGACAGGGAGTCCTACGAGCAGTACTTC. Its protein is CASDDRESYEQYF.

This clonotype was observed at least ten times. V gene TRBV6-5 combines with J gene TRBJ1-5; no firm D call. Germline V gene data show CDR1 as MNHEY and CDR2 as SVGAGI. The CDR3 runs to 15 residues. Trimming cost V 6 bases and J 3 bases, with 15 bases left between them. Written as DNA, the CDR3 is TGTGCCAGCAGCACACTCGGCGAAATCAATCAGCCCCAGCATTTT. Translation: CASSTLGEINQPQHF.

The sample holds many counts of this clonotype. This rearrangement joins TRBV7-6 to TRBJ1-1; D possibly corresponds to TRBD1 (6 bases). The CDR3 runs to 16 residues. CDR1 SGHVS and CDR2 FNYEAQ come from the germline V gene. The V end lost 2 bases, the J end lost 1 base, and 14 bases lay between the germline ends. This CDR3 reads CASSLTGIWRNTEAFF. The DNA for the CDR3 is TGTGCCAGCAGCTTAACAGGGATTTGGAGGAACACTGAAGCTTTCTTT.